This is a list of T cell receptor beta chains from one sample in a study of liver allograft versus peripheral blood T cells. From the reads, TCRdb called clonotypes with MiXCR, one entry per CDR3 protein. The sample lists some 9,200 distinct CDR3 sequences; approximately 26% were seen once. These receptors were obtained from a human patient who had a liver transplant. Some T cells may be the graft donor's. CDR3s include the opening cysteine and the closing phenylalanine or tryptophan. The D gene is left open where the match is weak. Clone size is stated in some rows and not others, as once, few, many or a class when expanded.

V gene	clone size	J gene	D gene	CDR3 DNA	CDR3 protein
TRBV7-3	NA	TRBJ1-2	TRBD1	TGTGCCAGCAGCGGGGACAGGGGGCTGGGCTACACCTTC	CASSGDRGLGYTF
TRBV6-5	medium-sized	TRBJ2-3	TRBD2	TGTGCCAGCAGCTCTGGACTAGCGGGGCTTACGCAGTATTTT	CASSSGLAGLTQYF
TRBV19	NA	TRBJ2-5	NA	TGTGCCAGTAGTATACGTTTACAAGAGACCCAGTACTTC	CASSIRLQETQYF
TRBV29-1	NA	TRBJ1-1	NA	TGCAGCGTTGAAGCTTCCGGGTCCAACACTGAAGCTTTCTTT	CSVEASGSNTEAFF
TRBV19	medium-sized	TRBJ1-5	TRBD1	TGTGCCAGTAGTACGGACAGGGAGGGTCAGCCCCAGCATTTT	CASSTDREGQPQHF
TRBV6-1	large	TRBJ1-5	TRBD1	TGTGCCAGCAGTTCCCCAGGGGGGGTCAATCAGCCCCAGCATTTT	CASSSPGGVNQPQHF
TRBV28	many	TRBJ1-1	TRBD1	TGTGCCAGCAGTTCGACAGGGATGAACACTGAAGCTTTCTTT	CASSSTGMNTEAFF
TRBV28	NA	TRBJ1-5	NA	TGTGCCAGCAGTTCGGTGAGGAATCAGCCCCAGCATTTT	CASSSVRNQPQHF
TRBV6-5	many	TRBJ2-7	TRBD2	TGTGCCAGCATGCTTAGCGGGTCCTCCTACGAGCAGTACTTC	CASMLSGSSYEQYF
TRBV29-1	few	TRBJ1-2	NA	TGCAGCGTTGACGGGAACGCAGCGGACTATGGCTACACCTTC	CSVDGNAADYGYTF
TRBV7-2	NA	TRBJ2-5	TRBD1	TGTGCCAGCAGCATAGGGACAGCGAACCAAGAGACCCAGTACTTC	CASSIGTANQETQYF
TRBV12-3/TRBV12-4	few	TRBJ1-3	NA	TGTGCCAGCTCAGCTCCCCTCTCTGGAAACACCATATATTTT	CASSAPLSGNTIYF
TRBV14	few	TRBJ1-5	NA	TGTGCCAGCAGCCAAGCGGGGCAGGGTAATCAGCCCCAGCATTTT	CASSQAGQGNQPQHF
TRBV20-1	NA	TRBJ2-3	NA	TGCAGTGCTAGAGTTCCTCGGACTCATTCTAGCACAGATACGCAGTATTTT	CSARVPRTHSSTDTQYF
TRBV6-2/TRBV6-3	medium-sized	TRBJ2-1	NA	TGTGCCAGCAGTCAAAGGGAGCATGAGCAGTTCTTC	CASSQREHEQFF
TRBV12-3/TRBV12-4	few	TRBJ2-2	NA	TGTGCCAGCAGGGCTTTATGGAACACCGGGGAGCTGTTTTTT	CASRALWNTGELFF
TRBV7-9	many	TRBJ2-4	NA	TGTGCCAGCAGCTTTTCAGGAACCATTCAGTACTTC	CASSFSGTIQYF
TRBV6-1	medium-sized	TRBJ1-5	NA	TGTGCCAGCATCGCCCTAGGGGGTGGGGGGGCCCAGCATTTT	CASIALGGGGAQHF
TRBV27	few	TRBJ2-7	TRBD1	TGTGCCAGCAGTTTATCGACCGGGACAGGGGCGTACGAGCAGTACTTC	CASSLSTGTGAYEQYF
TRBV10-3	few	TRBJ2-2	TRBD1	TGTGCCATCAGTGAGGAACAGGGGGGAGGAACCGGGGAGCTGTTTTTT	CAISEEQGGGTGELFF
TRBV7-9	NA	TRBJ2-7	NA	TGTGCCAGCAGCTTATCACAGGGTACCTACGAGCAGTACTTC	CASSLSQGTYEQYF
TRBV5-5	NA	TRBJ1-5	NA	TGTGCCAGCAGCTTGGCCGGAGGGGACAATCAGCCCCAGCATTTT	CASSLAGGDNQPQHF
TRBV29-1	NA	TRBJ1-3	NA	TGCAGCGGCAAGGGACTAGCGGGAAACACCATATATTTT	CSGKGLAGNTIYF
TRBV19	medium-sized	TRBJ2-1	TRBD2	TGTGCCAGTAGCCCGGGACTAGCGGGGCCAAATGAGCAGTTCTTC	CASSPGLAGPNEQFF
TRBV28	few	TRBJ1-2	NA	TGTGCCAGCAACCCGGGAGATAACTATGGCTACACCTTC	CASNPGDNYGYTF
TRBV5-3	few	TRBJ1-6	NA	TGTGCCAGAAGGACGAACGGGGGCATATCCTATAATTCACCCCTCCACTTT	CARRTNGGISYNSPLHF
TRBV5-6	once	TRBJ2-5	NA	TGTGCCAGCAGCTTGGTGTCTGGGGAGAGGGAGACCCAGTACTTC	CASSLVSGERETQYF
TRBV29-1	many	TRBJ2-5	TRBD1	TGCAGCGTTGTGCTAGGGGGCGGAGAGACCCAGTACTTC	CSVVLGGGETQYF
TRBV11-2	NA	TRBJ1-2	NA	TGTGCCAGCAGCTTATTGTCCCCCGAGTTTGGCTACACCTTC	CASSLLSPEFGYTF
TRBV20-1	medium-sized	TRBJ1-1	NA	TGCAGTGCTAAGTCCGGGGGCGCGTATGCTTTCTTT	CSAKSGGAYAFF
TRBV19	medium-sized	TRBJ1-3	NA	TGTGCCAGTAGTCCAAACCGGGCCTCGTTTTCTGGAAACACCATATATTTT	CASSPNRASFSGNTIYF
TRBV19	NA	TRBJ1-1	NA	TGTGCCAGTAGTACGTCAGACCTCAAGGGAACTGAAGCTTTCTTT	CASSTSDLKGTEAFF